The rows below give T cell receptor beta chains drawn from one sample of a study of control samples from healthy donors and cancer patients. TCRdb's copy holds only in-frame clones and misses some; the assay was immunoSEQ multiplex PCR. The sample consists of 250,000 to 300,000 clones, around 79% of them appearing once. Sequences were obtained from PBMCs. The source of these receptors is a woman in her sixties or seventies with lung cancer. The conserved cysteine and the conserved F or W are not part of the CDR3 here. Fields, in order: D gene, V gene, CDR3 protein. A D gene is named only where the DNA matches it firmly.

D gene: -
V gene: TRBV7-2
CDR3 protein: ASSLGQANYGYT

D gene: -
V gene: TRBV12-5
CDR3 protein: ASGTGPSNEQF

D gene: TRBD2
V gene: TRBV5-1
CDR3 protein: ASSKSGTSGGLTSTDTQY

D gene: -
V gene: TRBV13
CDR3 protein: ASSLGRGGSYNSPLH

D gene: TRBD2
V gene: TRBV28
CDR3 protein: ASNPFGGSSFSSYEQY

D gene: TRBD2
V gene: TRBV5-1
CDR3 protein: ASSSLGTSIYEQY

D gene: -
V gene: TRBV5-6
CDR3 protein: ASSDRTAGANVLT

D gene: -
V gene: TRBV9
CDR3 protein: ASSVTGILNTDTQY

D gene: -
V gene: TRBV7-9
CDR3 protein: ASSLGLLAGGHVTDTQY

D gene: -
V gene: TRBV28
CDR3 protein: ASSLSGGRYEQY

D gene: -
V gene: TRBV5-1
CDR3 protein: ASSFYEQY

D gene: -
V gene: TRBV5-5
CDR3 protein: ASSSSGPENNSPLH

D gene: TRBD1
V gene: TRBV9
CDR3 protein: ASSVGPLRTGRDTQY

D gene: -
V gene: TRBV7-9
CDR3 protein: ASSLERDNQPQH

D gene: -
V gene: TRBV7-9
CDR3 protein: ASSPHTSRNEQF

D gene: -
V gene: TRBV5-1
CDR3 protein: ASSPGTSTDTQY

D gene: -
V gene: TRBV11-2
CDR3 protein: ASSPQGFYGYT

D gene: -
V gene: TRBV4-1
CDR3 protein: ASSSRGTRFEAF

D gene: -
V gene: TRBV19
CDR3 protein: ASSSLRELF

D gene: -
V gene: TRBV3-1/TRBV3-2
CDR3 protein: ASSQEHAGTVQETQY

D gene: -
V gene: TRBV12-3/TRBV12-4
CDR3 protein: ASSSNTGELF

D gene: TRBD1
V gene: TRBV19
CDR3 protein: ASSIKQGASNSPLH

D gene: TRBD1
V gene: TRBV7-8
CDR3 protein: ASSLERQGFKNIQY

D gene: -
V gene: TRBV11-3
CDR3 protein: ASSPSTDTQY

D gene: TRBD1
V gene: TRBV7-8
CDR3 protein: ASSLMPLVTGGNQPQH

D gene: -
V gene: TRBV2
CDR3 protein: ASSETRHSNQPQH

D gene: -
V gene: TRBV5-1
CDR3 protein: ASSDGQNNEQF

D gene: TRBD1
V gene: TRBV9
CDR3 protein: ASSEGASYNSPLH

D gene: TRBD1
V gene: TRBV10-3
CDR3 protein: AIGGQGAEETQY

D gene: TRBD1
V gene: TRBV5-1
CDR3 protein: ASGWTGPNTGELF

D gene: -
V gene: TRBV9
CDR3 protein: ASSVGPGGRETQY

D gene: -
V gene: TRBV19
CDR3 protein: ASSILGQLTEAF

D gene: TRBD2
V gene: TRBV3-1/TRBV3-2
CDR3 protein: ASSRQRGGYNEQF

D gene: TRBD1
V gene: TRBV11-2
CDR3 protein: ASSGQGYYEQY

D gene: TRBD1
V gene: TRBV5-1
CDR3 protein: ASSLGVQQGAETQY

D gene: TRBD2
V gene: TRBV27
CDR3 protein: ASGRGGAPYNEQF

D gene: -
V gene: TRBV11-2
CDR3 protein: ASSRQVNTGELF

D gene: TRBD2
V gene: TRBV24-1
CDR3 protein: ATSEKTRGDEYNEQF

D gene: -
V gene: TRBV29-1
CDR3 protein: SVGTGLGGYT

D gene: -
V gene: TRBV27
CDR3 protein: ATSEKLF

D gene: TRBD1
V gene: TRBV2
CDR3 protein: ASSVDRGTTNEKLF

D gene: -
V gene: TRBV4-1
CDR3 protein: ASSQDWSLRTIYQPQH

D gene: -
V gene: TRBV6-5
CDR3 protein: ASSLQGLEAF

D gene: TRBD1
V gene: TRBV30
CDR3 protein: AFSKGAANTQY

D gene: -
V gene: TRBV6-1
CDR3 protein: ASSEASLDTEAF

D gene: -
V gene: TRBV20-1
CDR3 protein: SARVPGEAF

D gene: TRBD2
V gene: TRBV7-6
CDR3 protein: ASSPIAGGYYEQY